Below, 8 T cell receptor beta chains from the same sample are listed, as sequenced in a study of blood T cell repertoires in COVID-19. TCRdb keeps only in-frame clones here, not all; method: immunoSEQ multiplex PCR. The sample contains approximately 220,000 clones, 75% to 90% of which appear only once. The sample was PBMCs or T cells enriched from blood (not recorded which). The receptors were gathered from a man between 40 and 49 years old who had recovered from COVID-19.

The rearrangement uses TRBV7-3 and TRBJ2-7; TRBD1 agrees at 10 bases. The ends lost 5 bases at V and 9 bases at J; junction bases unmatched: 13. The germline V gene encodes CDR1 SGHTA and CDR2 FQGTGA. This CDR3 region has 15 residues. In nucleotides, the CDR3 is TGTGCCAGCAGCCTCCCAGGGGACAGGGGAATTTGGCAGTACTTC. Protein product: CASSLPGDRGIWQYF.

The chain joins TRBV19 to TRBJ2-2, with D possibly matching TRBD2 (6 bases). The V and J ends lost 7 bases and 5 bases respectively, with 14 bases between them. The CDR3 totals 14 residues. Germline V gene lookup returns CDR1 LNHDA and CDR2 SQIVND (reference sequence). The CDR3 sequence: CASKLALQTGELFF. CDR3 sequence (DNA): TGTGCCAGTAAACTAGCTCTCCAAACCGGGGAGCTGTTTTTT.

V gene TRBV4-3 combines with J gene TRBJ2-6; a weak D match, TRBD1 (5 bases). The germline V gene encodes CDR1 LGHNA and CDR2 YSLEER. Trimming cost V 1 base and J 0 bases, with 13 bases left between them. This CDR3 has 18 residues. DNA for the CDR3: TGCGCCAGCAGCCAAGCTGCGACAGTAGACTCTGGGGCCAACGTCCTGACTTTC. Amino acids: CASSQAATVDSGANVLTF.

Only one count was recorded for this clone. The V call is TRBV5-1, the J call TRBJ2-7; 10 nucleotides match TRBD1. Germline CDR1 SGHRS, CDR2 YFSETQ. V was clipped by 3 bases and J by 3 bases; unmatched bases: 3. The CDR3 runs 14 residues. CDR3 sequence: CASSSGTGDYEQYF. The CDR3 nucleotides are TGCGCCAGCAGCTCCGGGACAGGGGACTACGAGCAGTACTTC. Using reference TRBV5-1 and TRBJ2-7 for the parts outside the CDR3, the full variable domain is KAGVTQTPRYLIKTRGQQVTLSCSPISGHRSVSWYQQTPGQGLQFLFEYFSETQRNKGNFPGRFSGRQFSNSRSEMNVSTLELGDSALYLCASSSGTGDYEQYFGPGTRLTVT.

The chain couples TRBV10-3 to TRBJ1-1; 8 bases are shared with TRBD1. This CDR3 has 15 amino acids. The junction had 12 bases not matched to a gene; V was cut back by 8 bases and J by 4 bases. Looked up from germline, CDR1 is ENHRY and CDR2 is SYGVKD. The CDR3 spells CAIGRRDRQGTEAFF. The CDR3 nucleotides are TGTGCCATCGGCCGGAGGGACAGGCAAGGCACTGAAGCTTTCTTT.

V and J are TRBV28 and TRBJ1-6; D not certain. Deletions cut 9 bases from V and 9 bases from J, with 18 bases between. The germline gives CDR1 MDHEN, CDR2 SYDVKM. The CDR3 runs 14 residues. This CDR3 reads CASSRGHTSSPLHF. CDR3 DNA: TGTGCCAGTTCTCGCGGTCATACGAGTTCACCCCTCCACTTT.

This sequence joins TRBV7-2 and TRBJ2-7, with a tentative D call TRBD1 (5 bases). The CDR3 loop spans 13 amino acids. Germline CDR1 is SGHTA and CDR2 is FQGNSA. V was shortened by 1 base and J by 2 bases, with 6 bases between the two germline ends. The CDR3 coding sequence is TGTGCCAGCAGCTTAGTACAGGCCTACGAGCAGTACTTC. Encoded protein: CASSLVQAYEQYF. The full variable domain, rest sourced from reference TRBV7-2 and TRBJ2-7, is GAGVSQSPSNKVTEKGKDVELRCDPISGHTALYWYRQSLGQGLEFLIYFQGNSAPDKSGLPSDRFSAERTGGSVSTLTIQRTQQEDSAVYLCASSLVQAYEQYFGPGTRLTVT.

This clone was detected once. The DNA of the CDR3 is TGTGCCAGCAGCCAAAACGGGAGACTCACAGATACGCAGTATTTT. Encoded protein: CASSQNGRLTDTQYF. V gene TRBV3-1 (or the pseudogene TRBV3-2) combines with J gene TRBJ2-3; D perhaps matches TRBD2 (6 bases). Looked up from germline, CDR1 is LGHDT and CDR2 is YNNKEL (reference sequence). The germline V and J ends were trimmed by 2 bases and 2 bases, with 11 bases remaining between them. The CDR3 is 15 amino acids.